This TCR beta chain was documented in a study of cytomegalovirus exposure and HLA in healthy donors. This PCR relied on a set of 60 Vbeta primers and 13 Jbeta primers. Produced via immunoSEQ multiplex PCR; TCRdb's table is partial and in-frame only. This table holds 150,000 to 200,000 clones, 70% to 85% found once. The CDR3 consists of 14 residues. The junction had 8 bases not matched to a gene; V was cut back by 7 bases and J by 3 bases. Germline loops: CDR1 SGHNT, CDR2 YYREEE (reference sequence). This clone was observed a handful of times. The chain combines TRBV5-4 with TRBJ2-7, with 9 bases aligning to TRBD1. Input material: PBMCs. This TCR came from a woman younger than 45 in good health and CMV-seronegative. CDR3 protein: CASGKGQGIYEQYF. The CDR3 coding sequence is TGTGCCAGCGGCAAAGGACAGGGGATCTACGAGCAGTACTTC.